The following is a T cell receptor beta chain sequence with its context. Its antigen is as yet unknown. Clones were read by immunoSEQ multiplex PCR, and TCRdb kept only the in-frame ones, dropping some. The data contain around 1,100,000 clones, 70% to 80% of them singletons. The data derive from a study of shared clonotypes between healthy human individuals. Study details: The plates for each donor numbered three CD4 naive, three CD4 memory, two CD8 naive and one CD8 memory. Broader study findings: Larger estimated richness was generally recorded for naive subsets relative to memory subsets. The generation probabilities recorded for non-shared clonotypes fell below those of clonotypes shared by all four donors.

The germline V gene encodes CDR1 KGHSH and CDR2 LQKENI. V gave up 4 bases and J gave up 1 base; unmatched junction bases: 6. This CDR3 has 16 amino acids. The sample comprised memory CD4+ T cells from PBMCs. Stated subset: CD45RA-negative fraction. This chain joins TRBV18 and TRBJ2-5; 10 bases align to TRBD2. This TCR was recovered from a man between 18 and 35 years old in good health. Some clones in this sample may be carry-over from other donors' samples. The CDR3 region is CASSLRLAGLQETQYF. The CDR3 DNA sequence: TGTGCCAGCTCACTCCGACTAGCGGGCCTCCAAGAGACCCAGTACTTC. Looking up the rest from reference TRBV18 and TRBJ2-5 gives the full variable domain: NAGVMQNPRHLVRRRGQEARLRCSPMKGHSHVYWYRQLPEEGLKFMVYLQKENIIDESGMPKERFSAEFPKEGPSILRIQQVVRGDSAAYFCASSLRLAGLQETQYFGPGTRLLVL.